The sequence of this T cell receptor beta chain was determined in a study of cytomegalovirus exposure and HLA in healthy donors. Use of 60 Vbeta and 13 Jbeta primers characterized the PCR. Method: immunoSEQ multiplex PCR; TCRdb's copy keeps in-frame clones and lacks some. The data show around 300,000 clones, with roughly 90% seen just once and approximately 2% held by the top ten. Findings and limits, study-wide: In an earlier analysis, about 87% or about 30%: the productive usage of most TCR beta V segments.

This clone appeared once. Its specificity is not known. The CDR3 spans 13 residues. From germline, CDR1 is SGHNT and CDR2 YYREEE (reference sequence). The V segment lost 4 bases and the J segment 7 bases; nucleotides outside the gene matches: 6. The J gene is TRBJ2-5, the V gene TRBV5-4; TRBD2 aligns across 8 bases. The sample comprised PBMCs. The TCR sequence derives from a woman between 18 and 29 years old in good health and CMV-seronegative. The CDR3 coding sequence is TGTGCCAGCAGCGCCGGGGGGGAAGGGACCCAGTACTTC. Translation gives CASSAGGEGTQYF. The whole variable domain, remainder taken from reference TRBV5-4 and TRBJ2-5, is ETGVTQSPTHLIKTRGQQVTLRCSSQSGHNTVSWYQQALGQGPQFIFQYYREEENGRGNFPPRFSGLQFPNYSSELNVNALELDDSALYLCASSAGGEGTQYFGPGTRLLVL.